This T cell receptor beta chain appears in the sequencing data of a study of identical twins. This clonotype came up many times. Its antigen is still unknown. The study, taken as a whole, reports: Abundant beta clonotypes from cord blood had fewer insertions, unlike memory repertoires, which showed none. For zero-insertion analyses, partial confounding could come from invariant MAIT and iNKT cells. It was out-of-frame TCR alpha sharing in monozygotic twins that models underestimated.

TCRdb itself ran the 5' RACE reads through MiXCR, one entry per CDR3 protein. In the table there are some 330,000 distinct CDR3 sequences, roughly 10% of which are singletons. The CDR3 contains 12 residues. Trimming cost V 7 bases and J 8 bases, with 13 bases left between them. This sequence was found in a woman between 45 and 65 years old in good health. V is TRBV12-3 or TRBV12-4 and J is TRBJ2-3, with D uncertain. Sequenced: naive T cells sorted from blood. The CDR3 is CASTLLLGTQYF. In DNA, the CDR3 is TGTGCCAGCACCCTCCTGTTGGGTACGCAGTATTTT.